This T cell receptor beta chain was recorded in a study of technical replicates of blood from four donors. Profiling relied on immunoSEQ multiplex PCR, and the TCRdb table lists in-frame clones only, not all of them. The table shows 75,000 to 100,000 clones, with under 95% occurring only once. Trimming removed 0 bases at V and 6 bases at J, with 12 bases between. Germline CDR1 and CDR2: MNHEY and SMNVEV (reference sequence). The CDR3 has 15 amino acids. The rearrangement links TRBV27 to TRBJ1-5; D is possibly TRBD1 (5 bases). Material: T cells isolated from PBMCs. The TCR was taken from a human donor in good health. The CDR3 loop is CASSLSFREGQPQHF. The CDR3 DNA reads TGTGCCAGCAGTTTATCATTCAGGGAAGGTCAGCCCCAGCATTTT.